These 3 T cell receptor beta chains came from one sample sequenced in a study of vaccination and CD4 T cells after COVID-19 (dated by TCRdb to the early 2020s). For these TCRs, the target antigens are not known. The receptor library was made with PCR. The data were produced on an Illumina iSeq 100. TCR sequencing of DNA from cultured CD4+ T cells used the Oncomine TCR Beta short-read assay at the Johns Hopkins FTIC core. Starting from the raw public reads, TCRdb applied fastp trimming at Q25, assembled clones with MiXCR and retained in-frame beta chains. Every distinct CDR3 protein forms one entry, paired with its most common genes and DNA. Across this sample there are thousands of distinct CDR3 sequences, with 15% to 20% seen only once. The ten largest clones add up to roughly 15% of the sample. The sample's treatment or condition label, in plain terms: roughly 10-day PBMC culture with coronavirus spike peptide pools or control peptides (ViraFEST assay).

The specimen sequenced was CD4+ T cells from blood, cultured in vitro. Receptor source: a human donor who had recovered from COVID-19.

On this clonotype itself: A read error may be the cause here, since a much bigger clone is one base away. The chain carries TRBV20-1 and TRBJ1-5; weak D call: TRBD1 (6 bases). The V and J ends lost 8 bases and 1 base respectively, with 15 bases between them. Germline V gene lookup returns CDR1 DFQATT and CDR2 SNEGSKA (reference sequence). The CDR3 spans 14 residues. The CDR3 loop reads CSTPTGSSNQPQHF. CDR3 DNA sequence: TGCAGTACTCCAACAGGGTCGAGCAATCAGCCCCAGCATTTT.

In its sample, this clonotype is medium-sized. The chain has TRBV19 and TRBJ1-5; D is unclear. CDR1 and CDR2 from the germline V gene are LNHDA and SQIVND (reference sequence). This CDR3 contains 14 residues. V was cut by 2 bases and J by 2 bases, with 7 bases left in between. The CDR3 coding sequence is TGTGCCAGTAGTATACTAGTAGGCAATCAGCCCCAGCATTTT. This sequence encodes CASSILVGNQPQHF.

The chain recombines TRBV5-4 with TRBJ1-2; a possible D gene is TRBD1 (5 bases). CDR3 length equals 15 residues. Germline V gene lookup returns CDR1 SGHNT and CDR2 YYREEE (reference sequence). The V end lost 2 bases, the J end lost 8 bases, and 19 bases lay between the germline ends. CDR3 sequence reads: CASSLQGQGGRGYTF. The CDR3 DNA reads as TGTGCCAGCAGCTTACAAGGGCAGGGAGGTCGCGGCTACACCTTC.